A selection of T cell receptor beta chains follows, all from one sample in a study of blood T cell repertoires in COVID-19. Only in-frame clones appear in the TCRdb table, and some are missing; sequencing was by immunoSEQ multiplex PCR. This table has under 300,000 clones, 85% to 90% appearing once. Source material: PBMCs or T cells enriched from blood (not recorded which). The receptors derive from a woman aged 55 to 70 in a cohort exposed to, infected with or recovered from COVID-19 (not recorded which). Both conserved end residues are part of each CDR3. A D gene is named only where the DNA matches it firmly. Clone size is not always given. Where it is, it says once, few, many or a class for expanded clones.

>NA|TRBV5-6|TRBJ2-7|NA
CASSLGPGYAYEQYF
TGTGCCAGCAGCTTGGGTCCGGGATATGCCTACGAGCAGTACTTC
>NA|TRBV28|TRBJ1-3|TRBD1
CASSRDSRSGNTIYF
TGTGCCAGCAGTCGGGACAGCCGCTCTGGAAACACCATATATTTT
>NA|TRBV7-8|TRBJ1-1|TRBD1
CASSPWTGGTEAFF
TGTGCCAGCAGCCCGTGGACAGGGGGCACTGAAGCTTTCTTT
>NA|TRBV21-1|TRBJ2-7|NA
CASSPRTGSRIYEQYF
TGTGCCAGCAGCCCACGGACAGGGTCAAGGATCTACGAGCAGTACTTC
>few|TRBV3-1/TRBV3-2|TRBJ1-3|TRBD1
CASSRKTGSGNTIYF
TGTGCCAGCAGCCGAAAGACAGGGTCAGGAAACACCATATATTTT
>NA|TRBV9|TRBJ2-5|NA
CASSVDPGGVETQYF
TGTGCCAGCAGCGTAGACCCGGGGGGCGTGGAGACCCAGTACTTC
>NA|TRBV5-1|TRBJ1-2|NA
CASSLAGPPNYGYTF
TGCGCCAGCAGCTTGGCAGGGCCCCCTAACTATGGCTACACCTTC
>NA|TRBV7-9|TRBJ2-3|TRBD2
CASSLSAGDTQYF
TGTGCCAGCAGCTTATCAGCGGGGGATACGCAGTATTTT
>NA|TRBV7-3|TRBJ1-1|TRBD1
CASSLNPQGAKTEAFF
TGTGCCAGCAGCTTAAACCCCCAGGGGGCAAAAACTGAAGCTTTCTTT
>NA|TRBV14|TRBJ1-2|TRBD1
CASSQGQGPIYGYTF
TGTGCCAGCAGCCAAGGACAGGGCCCAATCTATGGCTACACCTTC
>NA|TRBV3-1/TRBV3-2|TRBJ1-6|TRBD1
CASSQKQGNSPLHF
TGTGCCAGCAGCCAAAAACAGGGGAATTCACCCCTCCACTTT
>NA|TRBV9|TRBJ2-3|TRBD2
CASSLGGLADLDTQYF
TGTGCCAGCAGCCTCGGAGGACTAGCTGACTTAGATACGCAGTATTTT
>NA|TRBV5-1|TRBJ1-3|TRBD1
CASSLEPGQFSGNTIYF
TGCGCCAGCAGCTTGGAGCCGGGACAGTTCTCTGGAAACACCATATATTTT
>NA|TRBV18|TRBJ2-7|TRBD1
CASSPGTGEQYF
TGTGCCAGCTCGCCCGGGACAGGCGAGCAGTACTTC
>NA|TRBV6-5|TRBJ1-2|NA
CASSLQGRGYTF
TGTGCCAGCAGTTTACAGGGTAGGGGCTACACCTTC
>NA|TRBV23-1|TRBJ1-4|NA
CASRPTGVKLSNEKLFF
TGCGCCAGCCGCCCTACGGGGGTTAAGCTGAGTAATGAAAAACTGTTTTTT
>once|TRBV6-5|TRBJ2-1|NA
CASSYSGGYNEQFF
TGTGCCAGCAGTTACTCTGGCGGCTACAATGAGCAGTTCTTC
>NA|TRBV21-1|TRBJ1-5|NA
CASSKGCGGQGINQPQHF
TGTGCCAGCAGCAAAGGTTGTGGGGGACAGGGGATCAATCAGCCCCAGCATTTT
>NA|TRBV27|TRBJ2-7|NA
CASSLKENRATYEQYF
TGTGCCAGCAGTTTAAAGGAGAACAGGGCTACCTACGAGCAGTACTTC
>NA|TRBV7-2|TRBJ2-7|NA
CASSRQESYEQYF
TGTGCCAGCAGCAGACAGGAGTCCTACGAGCAGTACTTC
>NA|TRBV3-1/TRBV3-2|TRBJ2-1|TRBD2
CASSQEGLAFYNEQFF
TGTGCCAGCAGCCAAGAAGGACTAGCATTCTACAATGAGCAGTTCTTC
>NA|TRBV5-1|TRBJ2-1|NA
CASSPGLSSYNEQFF
TGCGCCAGCAGCCCAGGACTAAGCTCCTACAATGAGCAGTTCTTC
>NA|TRBV25-1|TRBJ2-1|TRBD1
CASSESSGGAKGNEQFF
TGTGCCAGCAGTGAATCCTCAGGGGGCGCGAAGGGCAATGAGCAGTTCTTC
>NA|TRBV28|TRBJ1-2|TRBD1
CASSFLSAGGTNYGYTF
TGTGCCAGCAGTTTCCTCTCGGCAGGGGGGACTAACTATGGCTACACCTTC
>NA|TRBV28|TRBJ2-1|TRBD1
CASSLWPSQGTYNEQFF
TGTGCCAGCAGTTTATGGCCGTCACAGGGGACCTACAATGAGCAGTTCTTC
>NA|TRBV6-5|TRBJ2-2|TRBD1
CASRKPGQVTGELFF
TGTGCCAGCAGAAAGCCGGGACAGGTCACCGGGGAGCTGTTTTTT
>NA|TRBV19|TRBJ2-3|TRBD2
CASIRTSGSTDTQYF
TGTGCCAGTATTAGGACTAGCGGGAGTACAGATACGCAGTATTTT